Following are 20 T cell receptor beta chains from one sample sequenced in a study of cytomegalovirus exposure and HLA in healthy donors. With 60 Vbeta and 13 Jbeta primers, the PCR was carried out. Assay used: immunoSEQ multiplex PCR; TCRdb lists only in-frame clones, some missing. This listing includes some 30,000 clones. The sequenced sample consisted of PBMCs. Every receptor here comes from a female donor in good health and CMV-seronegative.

CDR3 sequence reads: CASSLVGTGEPNSPLHF. CDR3 DNA: TGCGCCAGCAGCTTGGTAGGGACAGGGGAACCTAATTCACCCCTCCACTTT. This chain links TRBV5-1 with TRBJ1-6; 10 bases map to TRBD1. The V segment lost 0 bases and the J segment 6 bases; nucleotides outside the gene matches: 6. The CDR3 is made up of 17 amino acids. Germline V gives CDR1 SGHRS, CDR2 YFSETQ.

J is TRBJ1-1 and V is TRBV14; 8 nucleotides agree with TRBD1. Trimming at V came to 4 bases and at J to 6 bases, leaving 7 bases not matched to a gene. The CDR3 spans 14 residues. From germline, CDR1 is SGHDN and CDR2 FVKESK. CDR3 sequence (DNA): TGTGCCAGCAGCCTAAGGGGACAGGCCGCTGAAGCTTTCTTT. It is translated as CASSLRGQAAEAFF.

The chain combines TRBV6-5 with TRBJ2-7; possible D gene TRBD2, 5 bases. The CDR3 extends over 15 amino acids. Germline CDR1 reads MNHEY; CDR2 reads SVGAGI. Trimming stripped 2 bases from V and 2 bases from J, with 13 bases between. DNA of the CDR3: TGTGCCAGCAGTTACCTTATAGGGAGCCCCTACGAGCAGTACTTC. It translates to CASSYLIGSPYEQYF.

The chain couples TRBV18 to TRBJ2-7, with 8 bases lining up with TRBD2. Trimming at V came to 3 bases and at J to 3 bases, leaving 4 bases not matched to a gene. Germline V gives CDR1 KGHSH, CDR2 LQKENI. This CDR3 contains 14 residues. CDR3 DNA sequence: TGTGCCAGCTCACCGCGGGGGGTCTACTACGAGCAGTACTTC. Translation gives CASSPRGVYYEQYF.

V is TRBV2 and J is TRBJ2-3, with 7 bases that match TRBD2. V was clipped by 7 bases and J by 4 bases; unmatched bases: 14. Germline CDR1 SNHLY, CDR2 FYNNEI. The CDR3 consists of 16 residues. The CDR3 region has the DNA TGTGCCAGCACCCCCCGGCGGGAGCGGCCGGCAGATACGCAGTATTTT. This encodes CASTPRRERPADTQYF. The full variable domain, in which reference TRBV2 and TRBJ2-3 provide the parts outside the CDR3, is EPEVTQTPSHQVTQMGQEVILRCVPISNHLYFYWYRQILGQKVEFLVSFYNNEISEKSEIFDDQFSVERPDGSNFTLKIRSTKLEDSAMYFCASTPRRERPADTQYFGPGTRLTVL.

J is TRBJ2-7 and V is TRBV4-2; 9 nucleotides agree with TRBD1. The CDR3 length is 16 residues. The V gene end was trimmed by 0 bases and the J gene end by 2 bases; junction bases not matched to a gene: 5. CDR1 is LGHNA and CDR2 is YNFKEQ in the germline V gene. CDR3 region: CASSQEGQGMAYEQYF. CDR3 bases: TGTGCCAGCAGCCAAGAGGGACAGGGTATGGCCTACGAGCAGTACTTC.

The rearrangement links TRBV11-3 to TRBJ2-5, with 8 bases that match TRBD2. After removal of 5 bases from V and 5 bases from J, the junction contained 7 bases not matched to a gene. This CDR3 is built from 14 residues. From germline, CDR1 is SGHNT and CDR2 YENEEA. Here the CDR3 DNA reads TGTGCCAGCAGCCCGTCGGGGGGGGCTGAGACCCAGTACTTC. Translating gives CASSPSGGAETQYF. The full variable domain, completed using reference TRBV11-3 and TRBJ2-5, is EAGVVQSPRYKIIEKKQPVAFWCNPISGHNTLYWYLQNLGQGPELLIRYENEEAVDDSQLPKDRFSAERLKGVDSTLKIQPAELGDSAVYLCASSPSGGAETQYFGPGTRLLVL.

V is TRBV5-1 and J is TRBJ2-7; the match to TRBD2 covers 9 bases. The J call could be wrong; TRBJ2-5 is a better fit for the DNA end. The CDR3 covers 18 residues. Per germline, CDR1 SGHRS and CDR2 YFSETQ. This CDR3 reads CASSTGGLAGSPQETQYF. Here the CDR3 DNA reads TGCGCCAGCAGTACGGGGGGCCTAGCGGGGTCCCCCCAAGAGACCCAGTACTTC.

The CDR3 sequence is CASSLMGGAVGDEAFF. The CDR3 coding sequence is TGTGCCAGCAGCTTAATGGGGGGGGCGGTTGGGGATGAAGCTTTCTTT. The chain has TRBV11-2 and TRBJ1-1, with D maybe TRBD1 (6 bases). Trimming took off 2 bases at V and 7 bases at J, with 20 bases between the two ends. The CDR3 totals 16 residues. Germline lookup yields CDR1 SGHAT and CDR2 FQNNGV.

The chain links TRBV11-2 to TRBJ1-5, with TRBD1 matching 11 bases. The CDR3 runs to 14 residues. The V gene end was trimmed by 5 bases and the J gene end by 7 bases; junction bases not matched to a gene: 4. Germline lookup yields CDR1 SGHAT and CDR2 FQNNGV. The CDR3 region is CASSLGTGGQPQHF. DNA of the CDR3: TGTGCCAGCAGCCTCGGGACAGGGGGACAGCCCCAGCATTTT.

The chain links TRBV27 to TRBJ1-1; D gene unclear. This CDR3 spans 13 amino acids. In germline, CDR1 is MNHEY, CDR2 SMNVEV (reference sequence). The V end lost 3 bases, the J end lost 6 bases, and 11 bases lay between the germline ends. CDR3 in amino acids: CASSFTEGSEAFF. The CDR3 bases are TGTGCCAGCAGTTTCACCGAGGGCTCTGAAGCTTTCTTT.

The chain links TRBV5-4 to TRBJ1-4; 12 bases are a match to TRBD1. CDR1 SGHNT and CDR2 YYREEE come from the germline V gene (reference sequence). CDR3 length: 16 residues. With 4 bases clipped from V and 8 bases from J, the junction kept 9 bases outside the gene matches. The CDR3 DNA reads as TGTGCCAGCAGCCCCGGGACAGGGGGCCTGGGGGAAAAACTGTTTTTT. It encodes CASSPGTGGLGEKLFF.

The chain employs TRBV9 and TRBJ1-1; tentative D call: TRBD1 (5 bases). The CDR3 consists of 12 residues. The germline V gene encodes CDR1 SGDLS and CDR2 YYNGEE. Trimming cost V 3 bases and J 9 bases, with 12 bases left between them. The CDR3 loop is CASSAVQDKAFF. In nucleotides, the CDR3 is TGTGCCAGCAGCGCAGTACAGGATAAAGCTTTCTTT.

As DNA, the CDR3 is TGTGCCAGCAGTGATCCCTCAGGGTACAGCTCCTACAATGAGCAGTTCTTC. Translated, it gives CASSDPSGYSSYNEQFF. The chain combines TRBV2 with TRBJ2-1, with TRBD1 as a possible D gene (5 bases). CDR1 and CDR2 from the germline V gene are SNHLY and FYNNEI. The CDR3 is 17 residues long. The V gene lost 3 bases and the J gene lost 0 bases, with 15 bases spanning the gap.

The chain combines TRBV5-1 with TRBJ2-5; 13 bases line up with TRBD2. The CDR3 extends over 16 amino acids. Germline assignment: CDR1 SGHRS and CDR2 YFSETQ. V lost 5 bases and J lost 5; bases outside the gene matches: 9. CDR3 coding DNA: TGCGCCAGCAGACCCACTAGCGGGGGGGATCTGGAGACCCAGTACTTC. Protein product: CASRPTSGGDLETQYF. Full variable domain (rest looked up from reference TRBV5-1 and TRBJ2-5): KAGVTQTPRYLIKTRGQQVTLSCSPISGHRSVSWYQQTPGQGLQFLFEYFSETQRNKGNFPGRFSGRQFSNSRSEMNVSTLELGDSALYLCASRPTSGGDLETQYFGPGTRLLVL.

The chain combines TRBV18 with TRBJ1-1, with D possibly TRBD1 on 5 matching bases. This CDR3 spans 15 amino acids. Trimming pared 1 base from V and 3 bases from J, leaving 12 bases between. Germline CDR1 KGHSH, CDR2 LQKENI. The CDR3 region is CASSPRPGGDTEAFF. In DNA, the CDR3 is TGTGCCAGCTCACCACGACCCGGGGGTGACACTGAAGCTTTCTTT. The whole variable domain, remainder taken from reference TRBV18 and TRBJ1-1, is NAGVMQNPRHLVRRRGQEARLRCSPMKGHSHVYWYRQLPEEGLKFMVYLQKENIIDESGMPKERFSAEFPKEGPSILRIQQVVRGDSAAYFCASSPRPGGDTEAFFGQGTRLTVV.

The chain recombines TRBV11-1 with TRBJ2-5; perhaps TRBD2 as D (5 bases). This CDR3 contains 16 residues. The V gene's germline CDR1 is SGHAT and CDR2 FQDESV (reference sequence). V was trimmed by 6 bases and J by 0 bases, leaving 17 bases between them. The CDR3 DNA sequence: TGTGCCAGCAGTGCCCGGAGAAAGAGGGACCAAGAGACCCAGTACTTC. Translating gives CASSARRKRDQETQYF.

The CDR3 sequence is CASSIQPRAYEQYF. The CDR3 DNA follows: TGTGCCAGTAGTATACAGCCCCGGGCCTACGAGCAGTACTTC. V gene TRBV19 combines with J gene TRBJ2-7; D gene uncertain. This CDR3 has 14 residues. In germline, CDR1 is LNHDA, CDR2 SQIVND (reference sequence). Trimming cost V 2 bases and J 2 bases, with 10 bases left between them.

The CDR3 region has the DNA TGTGCCAGTAGTCCCGGGACAGGGGCCGTCTACGAGCAGTACTTC. Its translation is CASSPGTGAVYEQYF. The chain carries TRBV19 and TRBJ2-7; 10 bases line up with TRBD1. Trimming took 5 bases from V and 3 from J; bases not matched to a gene: 7. The germline gives CDR1 LNHDA, CDR2 SQIVND (reference sequence). This CDR3 contains 15 residues.

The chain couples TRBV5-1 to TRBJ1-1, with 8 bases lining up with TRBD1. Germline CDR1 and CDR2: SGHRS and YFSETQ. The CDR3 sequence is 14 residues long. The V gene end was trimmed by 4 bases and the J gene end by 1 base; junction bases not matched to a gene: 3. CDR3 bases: TGCGCCAGCAGCAGGGGACAGGAGAACACTGAAGCTTTCTTT. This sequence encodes CASSRGQENTEAFF.